This T cell receptor beta chain comes out of a study of glioma-infiltrating T cells (dated by TCRdb to 2015 to 2016). Regarding the research as a whole: Glioma tissue, non-neoplastic brain tissue and matched peripheral blood mononuclear cells were used as sources from which TCR alpha- and beta-chain repertoires were sequenced. To measure how far tissue and blood T-cell populations diverged, each tissue-infiltrating repertoire was compared against the peripheral blood repertoire of the same patient. Three low-grade glioma patients, 7 or 8 primary glioblastoma patients and three non-glioma patients contributing non-neoplastic brain tissue were included in the paired cohort.

The iRepertoire nested amplicon-rescue multiplex PCR (arm-PCR) platform was used to amplify TCR alpha and beta CDR3 regions from RNA. The input for one-step reverse transcription and amplification was roughly 100-450 ng of either tissue mRNA or PBMC total RNA. After bead purification, a secondary multiplex PCR added Illumina adapters, and libraries were gel-purified between 200 and 400 bp. The libraries contained internal 6-nucleotide barcodes that were used for demultiplexing. Sequencing of libraries was performed on an Illumina MiSeq with 2x220 or 2x250 nucleotide paired-end reads. In the authors' own workflow: Paired reads were merged using FLASH 1.2.11 and were aligned to the GRCh37 human genome using BWA-MEM, after which TRA and TRB reads were extracted. An IMGT-derived reference of cassette sequences and CDR3 motifs, with pseudogenes included, was used for V and J assignment. Reads were translated in three frames, and productive CDR3s were defined by a C…FGXG motif without stop codons. Clonotypes were defined as unique combinations of V-J cassette pair and CDR3 amino acid sequence. Reads were filtered by Hamming distance, thresholded by each sample's sequence error rate in mapped regions. TCRdb ran its own pipeline on the public reads, namely fastp trimming at Q25 and MiXCR clone calling, and kept in-frame beta chains. Rows are combined by CDR3 protein, so each entry shows the most common genes and DNA. The V and J calls here are based on TCRdb, not the publication. The sample includes over 100,000 distinct CDR3 sequences, with about 25% observed a single time. The top ten hold approximately 35% of the sample.

V and J are truncated by 2 bases and 3 bases respectively, leaving an intervening sequence of 2 bases. CDR3 length: 11 amino acids, cysteine to phenylalanine. Just the 33-base CDR3 DNA is kept, in frame starting at base 1. The germline V gene gives CDR1 as SQVTM and CDR2 as ANQGSEA. This clonotype has a count of ten or more. What antigen it recognizes has not been identified. Base qualities are not at hand, and no much larger clone is one base apart. General study outcomes and caveats: Very few CDR3 sequences were found to be shared between tissue and blood, and this scarcity was attributed to high CDR3 diversity and limited sampling. Group comparisons were based on small numbers of patients: three non-neoplastic, three low-grade glioma and 7 to 9 glioblastoma patients. In non-neoplastic patients, VJ-independent divergence between tissue and blood fell below expectation, whereas in all gliomas, and especially in low-grade gliomas, the divergence rose above expectation.

The material sequenced was glioma tissue, nonneoplastic brain tissue, or PBMCs (not recorded which). The rearrangement joined TRBV29-1 to TRBJ2-1, with no confident D gene call. The TCR sequence derives from a human donor with low-grade glioma or glioblastoma, undergoing nonglioma brain surgery, or in good health (not recorded which). CDR3 protein: CSVEIYNEQFF. Here is the DNA: TGCAGCGTTGAAATCTACAATGAGCAGTTCTTC.